This entry concerns a single TCR beta chain. The data belong to a study of shared T cell receptors in the human thymus. The repertoire was sequenced with immunoSEQ multiplex PCR; TCRdb's copy has only in-frame clones and lacks some. The repertoire includes 720,000 or so clones, approximately 83% of them detected once, and about 0.011% sits in the top ten. V gave up 4 bases and J gave up 0 bases; unmatched junction bases: 11. CDR3 size: 17 residues. Germline values: CDR1 SGHTA, CDR2 FQGNSA. This sample also appeared in a second study, on human thymus T cells. That publication notes: Unrelated individuals were reported by related research to share highly overlapping thymic repertoires.

The source material was thymocytes. The receptor was isolated from a girl under three years old with a congenital heart defect. The chain uses TRBV7-2 and TRBJ1-2; 7 bases are a match to TRBD1. The CDR3 coding sequence is TGTGCCAGCAGCTCAGTAAAGGGGGCCCCGGCTAACTATGGCTACACCTTC. It encodes CASSSVKGAPANYGYTF.